Listed here are 9 T cell receptor beta chains from one sample, sequenced in a study of response to subunit inactivated influenza vaccine. MiXCR was run by TCRdb on the RT-PCR reads, yielding one entry per CDR3 protein. The table shows around 600,000 distinct CDR3 sequences, with approximately 10% occurring only once. The same sample was also used in a study of T cells expressing NK-cell markers. According to that study: UMIs were included in TCR beta cDNA generated by 5'RACE template switching.

This specimen was PBMCs from blood, taken on the day of vaccination. These TCRs come from a man aged 50 to 60 who received an inactivated influenza vaccine.

This chain links TRBV7-9 with TRBJ2-3; 10 bases agree with TRBD2. This CDR3 contains 15 residues. Losses at the gene ends were 4 bases for V and 6 bases for J; bases not matched to a gene: 7. From germline, CDR1 is SEHNR and CDR2 FQNEAQ (reference sequence). CDR3 amino acids: CASSSKRGGVDTQYF. DNA of the CDR3: TGTGCCAGCAGCTCTAAGCGGGGGGGCGTTGATACGCAGTATTTT.

This chain uses TRBV18 with TRBJ2-2; D is unclear. Per germline, CDR1 KGHSH and CDR2 LQKENI. The length of the CDR3 is 17 residues. V was pared by 3 bases and J by 3 bases, with 17 bases between. CDR3 bases: TGTGCCAGCTCACCCCTACTCCCGGGCCGGGACACCGGGGAGCTGTTTTTT. Encoded protein: CASSPLLPGRDTGELFF. Full variable domain (rest looked up from reference TRBV18 and TRBJ2-2): NAGVMQNPRHLVRRRGQEARLRCSPMKGHSHVYWYRQLPEEGLKFMVYLQKENIIDESGMPKERFSAEFPKEGPSILRIQQVVRGDSAAYFCASSPLLPGRDTGELFFGEGSRLTVL.

The chain uses TRBV25-1 and TRBJ2-3, with D tentatively TRBD2 (6 bases). Per the germline V gene, CDR1 is MGHDK and CDR2 is SYGVNS. CDR3 length: 12 residues. The V end was cut by 6 bases, the J end by 9 bases, with 13 bases between. The CDR3, as DNA: TGTGCCAGCAGCAATGGGGAGGAGACGCAGTATTTT. Its protein is CASSNGEETQYF.

This clonotype turned up a few times. The genes are TRBV5-1 and TRBJ2-5; 13 bases agree with TRBD2. Germline V gene lookup returns CDR1 SGHRS and CDR2 YFSETQ. This CDR3 is built from 17 residues. V lost 3 bases and J lost 2; bases outside the gene matches: 7. CDR3 bases: TGCGCCAGCAGCTGGACTAGCGGGAGAGAGAGGCAAGAGACCCAGTACTTC. Protein sequence: CASSWTSGRERQETQYF.

This sequence joins TRBV12-3 or TRBV12-4 and TRBJ2-7; maybe TRBD1 (6 bases). The CDR3 is 14 amino acids. V lost 3 bases and J lost 2, with 11 bases in between. CDR3 bases: TGTGCCAGCAGTTTGGGGGCGCAAGCCTACGAGCAGTACTTC. It specifies CASSLGAQAYEQYF.

The chain employs TRBV6-6 and TRBJ2-7; D is unresolved. V lost 2 bases and J 6 bases, leaving 5 bases between the germline ends. The germline V gene has CDR1 MNHNY and CDR2 SVGAGI (reference sequence). CDR3 length: 11 amino acids. The CDR3 loop is CASSYTGEQYF. CDR3 in DNA: TGTGCCAGCAGTTACACTGGCGAGCAGTACTTC.

Turning to this clonotype: At one end the junction does not follow the germline gene, possibly because of a read error. CDR3 nucleotide sequence: TGCAGCGCGGGGCTAGCGGGATTCCGGCAAGAGACCCAGCACTTC. Its translation is CSAGLAGFRQETQHF. The J gene is TRBJ2-5, the V gene TRBV29-1, with 9 positions matching TRBD2. The CDR3 consists of 15 residues. CDR1 is SQVTM, CDR2 ANQGSEA, per germline.

This clonotype appeared a few times. The V call is TRBV7-9, the J call TRBJ1-5; D is ambiguous. CDR3 length: 16 residues. Germline values: CDR1 SEHNR, CDR2 FQNEAQ (reference sequence). With 4 bases removed from V and 4 bases from J, the gap between germline ends came to 17 bases. CDR3 in DNA: TGTGCCAGCAGCTCTAGTAACAGAGGTCCAAATCAGCCCCAGCATTTT. Translation: CASSSSNRGPNQPQHF.

This chain links TRBV11-2 with TRBJ2-1; 7 nucleotides agree with TRBD2. Germline loops: CDR1 SGHAT, CDR2 FQNNGV. CDR3 length: 16 amino acids. Unmatched junction bases numbered 6, after V lost 4 bases and J lost 0 bases. CDR3 coding DNA: TGTGCCAGCAGCTACCAGCGGGGATTCTCCTACAATGAGCAGTTCTTC. As protein: CASSYQRGFSYNEQFF. The variable domain in full, with the rest retrieved from reference TRBV11-2 and TRBJ2-1, is EAGVAQSPRYKIIEKRQSVAFWCNPISGHATLYWYQQILGQGPKLLIQFQNNGVVDDSQLPKDRFSAERLKGVDSTLKIQPAKLEDSAVYLCASSYQRGFSYNEQFFGPGTRLTVL.